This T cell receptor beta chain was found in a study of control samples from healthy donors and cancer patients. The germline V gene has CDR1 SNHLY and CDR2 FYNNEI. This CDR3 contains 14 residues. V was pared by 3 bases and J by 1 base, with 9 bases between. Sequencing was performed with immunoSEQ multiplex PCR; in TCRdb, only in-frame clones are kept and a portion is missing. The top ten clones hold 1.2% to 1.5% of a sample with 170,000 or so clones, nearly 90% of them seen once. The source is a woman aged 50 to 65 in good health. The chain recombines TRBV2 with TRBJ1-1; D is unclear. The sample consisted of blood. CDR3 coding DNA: TGTGCCAGCAGTGACAACAGCTGGAACACTGAAGCTTTCTTT. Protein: CASSDNSWNTEAFF. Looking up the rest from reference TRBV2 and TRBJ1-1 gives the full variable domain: EPEVTQTPSHQVTQMGQEVILRCVPISNHLYFYWYRQILGQKVEFLVSFYNNEISEKSEIFDDQFSVERPDGSNFTLKIRSTKLEDSAMYFCASSDNSWNTEAFFGQGTRLTVV.